The clone carrying this T cell receptor beta chain was detected only once. The table came from immunoSEQ multiplex PCR; TCRdb's copy has only in-frame clones and leaves some out. The profile shows 20,000 to 25,000 clones, 90% to 95% of them singletons. The data stem from a study of untreated major depressive disorder. CD4+ T cell purity was typically about 95%. Germline lookup yields CDR1 DFQATT and CDR2 SNEGSKA (reference sequence). The V and J ends lost 4 bases and 10 bases, in that order; junction bases with no gene match: 1. There are 10 residues in the CDR3. J is TRBJ2-1 and V is TRBV20-1; TRBD2 agrees at 7 bases. The source is a man aged 30 to 39 in good health. The specimen was CD4+ T cells from PBMCs. The CDR3 bases are TGCAGTGCTACGACTAGCGAGCAGTTCTTC. Encoded protein: CSATTSEQFF.